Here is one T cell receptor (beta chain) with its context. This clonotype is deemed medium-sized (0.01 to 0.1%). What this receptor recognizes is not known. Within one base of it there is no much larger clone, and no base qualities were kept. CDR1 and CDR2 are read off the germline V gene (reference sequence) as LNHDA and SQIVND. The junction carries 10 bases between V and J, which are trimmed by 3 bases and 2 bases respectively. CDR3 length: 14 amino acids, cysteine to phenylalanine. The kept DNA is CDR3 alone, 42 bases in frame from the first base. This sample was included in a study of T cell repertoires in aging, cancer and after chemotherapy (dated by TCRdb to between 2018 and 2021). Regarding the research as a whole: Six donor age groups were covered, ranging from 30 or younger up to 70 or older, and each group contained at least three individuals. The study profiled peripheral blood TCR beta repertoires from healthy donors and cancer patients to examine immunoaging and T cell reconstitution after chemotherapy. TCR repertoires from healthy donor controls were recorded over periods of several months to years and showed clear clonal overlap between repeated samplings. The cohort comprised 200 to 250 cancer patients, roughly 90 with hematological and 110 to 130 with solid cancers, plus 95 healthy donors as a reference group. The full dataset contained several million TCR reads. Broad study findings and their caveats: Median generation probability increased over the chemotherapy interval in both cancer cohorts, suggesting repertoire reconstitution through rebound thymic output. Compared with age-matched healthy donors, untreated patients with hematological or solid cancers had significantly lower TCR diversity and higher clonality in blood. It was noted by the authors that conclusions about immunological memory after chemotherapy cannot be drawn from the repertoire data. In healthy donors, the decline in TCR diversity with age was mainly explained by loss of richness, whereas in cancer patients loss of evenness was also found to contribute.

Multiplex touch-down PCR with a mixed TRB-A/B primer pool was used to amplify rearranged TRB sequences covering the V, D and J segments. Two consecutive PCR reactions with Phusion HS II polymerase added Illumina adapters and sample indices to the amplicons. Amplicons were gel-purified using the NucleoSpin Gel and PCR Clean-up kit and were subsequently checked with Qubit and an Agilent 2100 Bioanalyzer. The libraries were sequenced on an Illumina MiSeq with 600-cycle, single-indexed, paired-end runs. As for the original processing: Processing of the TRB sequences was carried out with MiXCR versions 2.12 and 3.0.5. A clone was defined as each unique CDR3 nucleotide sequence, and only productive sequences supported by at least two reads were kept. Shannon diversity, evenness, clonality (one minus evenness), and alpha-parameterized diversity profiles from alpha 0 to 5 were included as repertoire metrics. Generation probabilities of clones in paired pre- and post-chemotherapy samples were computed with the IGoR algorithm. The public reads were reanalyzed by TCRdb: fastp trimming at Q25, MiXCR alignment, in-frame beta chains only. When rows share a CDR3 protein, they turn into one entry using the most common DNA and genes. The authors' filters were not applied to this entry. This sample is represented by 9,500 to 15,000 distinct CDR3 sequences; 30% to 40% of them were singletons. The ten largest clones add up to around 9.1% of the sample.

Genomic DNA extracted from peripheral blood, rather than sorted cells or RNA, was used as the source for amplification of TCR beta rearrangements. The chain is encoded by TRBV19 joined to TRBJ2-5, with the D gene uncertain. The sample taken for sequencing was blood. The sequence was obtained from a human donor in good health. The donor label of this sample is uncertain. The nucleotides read TGTGCCAGTAGTATTACGCAGGAGCAAGAGACCCAGTACTTC. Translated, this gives CASSITQEQETQYF.